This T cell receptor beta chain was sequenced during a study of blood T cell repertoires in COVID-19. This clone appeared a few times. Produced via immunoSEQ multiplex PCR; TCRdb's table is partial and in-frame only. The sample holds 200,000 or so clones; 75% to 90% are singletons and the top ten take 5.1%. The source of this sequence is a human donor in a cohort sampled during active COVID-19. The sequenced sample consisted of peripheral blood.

CDR3 coding DNA: TGTGCCAGCAGCTTGGCAGGACATAGCAATCAGCCCCAGCATTTT. The encoded protein is CASSLAGHSNQPQHF. The chain uses TRBV5-4 and TRBJ1-5; a possible D gene is TRBD1 (5 bases). V was clipped by 0 bases and J by 0 bases, with 7 bases between them. CDR3 length: 15 residues. The V gene's germline CDR1 is SGHNT and CDR2 YYREEE (reference sequence).